This TCR beta chain was recorded in a study of T cell repertoires in cytomegalovirus infection. At the level of the study: Use of recently identified HLA-C-restricted and well-studied HLA-B-restricted CMV epitopes was part of the study. Public TCR beta signatures indicated both CMV infection and matching HLA type.

Trimming cost V 5 bases and J 0 bases, with 16 bases left between them. The CDR3 is 16 amino acids. Germline V gene sequence: CDR1 MDHEN, CDR2 SYDVKM. About this clonotype: Its specificity is unknown.

TCRdb re-derived calls from the reads in MiXCR, one entry per CDR3 protein. The sample includes under 500,000 distinct CDR3 sequences, about two fifths of them seen just once. The study, taken as a whole, reports: Carriage of CMV together with the relevant HLA was identifiable through cumulative public TCR beta family frequency. There were HLA-C-restricted CMV-specific TCR beta clonotypes dominating the ex vivo response.

The TCR originated in a human donor in good health (CMV status not recorded). Some clones in this sample may be carry-over from other donors' samples. The V call is TRBV28, the J call TRBJ1-1; D uncertain. The sample in question was cultured PBMCs, obtained from culture after CMV antigen stimulation. The CDR3 DNA sequence: TGTGCCAGCAGTAACCTTCGGACGGAGATGAACACTGAAGCTTTCTTT. This sequence encodes CASSNLRTEMNTEAFF.